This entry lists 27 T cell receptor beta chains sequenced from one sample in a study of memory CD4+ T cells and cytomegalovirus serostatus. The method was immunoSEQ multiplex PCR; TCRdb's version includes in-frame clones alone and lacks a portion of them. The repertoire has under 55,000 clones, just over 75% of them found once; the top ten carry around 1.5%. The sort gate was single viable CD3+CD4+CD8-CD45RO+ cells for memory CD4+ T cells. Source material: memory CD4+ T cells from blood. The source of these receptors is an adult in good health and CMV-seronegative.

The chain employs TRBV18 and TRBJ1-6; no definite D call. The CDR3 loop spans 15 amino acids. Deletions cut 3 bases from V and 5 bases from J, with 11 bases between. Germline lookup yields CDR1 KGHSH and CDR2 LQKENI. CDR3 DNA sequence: TGTGCCAGCTCACCTATCCACAAGAATAATTCACCCCTCCACTTT. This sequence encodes CASSPIHKNNSPLHF.

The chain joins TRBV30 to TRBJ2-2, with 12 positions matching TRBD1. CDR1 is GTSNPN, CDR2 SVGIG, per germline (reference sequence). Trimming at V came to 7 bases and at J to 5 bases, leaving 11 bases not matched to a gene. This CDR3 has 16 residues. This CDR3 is CASGQGARRLTGELFF. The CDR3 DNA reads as TGTGCCTCGGGACAGGGGGCGCGTCGCTTAACCGGGGAGCTGTTTTTT.

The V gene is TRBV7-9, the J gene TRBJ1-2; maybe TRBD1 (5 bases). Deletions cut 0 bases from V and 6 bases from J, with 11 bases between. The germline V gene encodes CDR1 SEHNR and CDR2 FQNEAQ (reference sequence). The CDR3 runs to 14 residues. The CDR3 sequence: CASSLAQAGHGYTF. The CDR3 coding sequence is TGTGCCAGCAGCTTAGCGCAGGCAGGGCATGGCTACACCTTC.

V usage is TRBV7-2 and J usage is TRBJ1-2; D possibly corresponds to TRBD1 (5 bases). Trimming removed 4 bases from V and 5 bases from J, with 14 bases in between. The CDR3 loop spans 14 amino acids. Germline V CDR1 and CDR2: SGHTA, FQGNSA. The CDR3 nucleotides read TGTGCCAGCAGCTCTACAGGTGTGGCTTATGGCTACACCTTC. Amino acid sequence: CASSSTGVAYGYTF.

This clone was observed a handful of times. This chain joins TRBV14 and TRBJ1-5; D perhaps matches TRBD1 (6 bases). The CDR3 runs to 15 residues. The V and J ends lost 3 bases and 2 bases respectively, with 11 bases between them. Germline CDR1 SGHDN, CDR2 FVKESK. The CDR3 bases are TGTGCCAGCAGCCAGGCAGGGGCTGGCAATCAGCCCCAGCATTTT. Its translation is CASSQAGAGNQPQHF.

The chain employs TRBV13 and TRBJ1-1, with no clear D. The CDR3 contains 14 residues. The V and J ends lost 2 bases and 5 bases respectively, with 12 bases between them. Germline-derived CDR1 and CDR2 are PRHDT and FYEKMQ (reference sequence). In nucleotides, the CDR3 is TGTGCCAGCAGCTTAAGCGTGCGTGGGACTGAAGCTTTCTTT. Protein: CASSLSVRGTEAFF.

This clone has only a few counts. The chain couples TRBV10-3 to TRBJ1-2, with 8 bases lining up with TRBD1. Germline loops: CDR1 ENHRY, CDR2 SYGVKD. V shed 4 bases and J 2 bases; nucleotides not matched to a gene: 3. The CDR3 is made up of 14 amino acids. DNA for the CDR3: TGTGCCATCAGTGGGACAGGGAGGAACTATGGCTACACCTTC. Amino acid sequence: CAISGTGRNYGYTF.

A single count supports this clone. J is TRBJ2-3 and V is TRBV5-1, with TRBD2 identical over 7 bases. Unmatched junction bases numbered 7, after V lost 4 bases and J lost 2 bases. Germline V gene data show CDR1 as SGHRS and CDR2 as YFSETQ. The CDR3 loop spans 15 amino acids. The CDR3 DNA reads TGCGCCAGCAGCCCACTAGCGACCTACACAGATACGCAGTATTTT. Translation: CASSPLATYTDTQYF.

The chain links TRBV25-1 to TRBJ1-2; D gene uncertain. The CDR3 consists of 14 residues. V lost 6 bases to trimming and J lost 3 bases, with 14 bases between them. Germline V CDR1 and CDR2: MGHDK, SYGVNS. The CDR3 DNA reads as TGTGCCAGCAGCCGGCAAAGGCGGTACTATGGCTACACCTTC. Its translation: CASSRQRRYYGYTF.

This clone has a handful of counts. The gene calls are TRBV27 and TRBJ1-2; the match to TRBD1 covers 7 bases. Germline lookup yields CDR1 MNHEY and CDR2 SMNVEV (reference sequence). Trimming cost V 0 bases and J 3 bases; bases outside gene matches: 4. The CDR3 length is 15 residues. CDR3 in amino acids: CASSLSPQGHYGYTF. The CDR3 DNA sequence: TGTGCCAGCAGTTTATCCCCACAGGGGCACTATGGCTACACCTTC.

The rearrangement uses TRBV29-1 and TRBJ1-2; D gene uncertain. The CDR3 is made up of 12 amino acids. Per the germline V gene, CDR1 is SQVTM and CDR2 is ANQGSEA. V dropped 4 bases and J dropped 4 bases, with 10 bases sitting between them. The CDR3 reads CSVVSSIYGYTF. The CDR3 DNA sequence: TGCAGCGTTGTGTCCAGTATCTATGGCTACACCTTC. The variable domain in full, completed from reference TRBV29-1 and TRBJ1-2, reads SAVISQKPSRDICQRGTSLTIQCQVDSQVTMMFWYRQQPGQSLTLIATANQGSEATYESGFVIDKFPISRPNLTFSTLTVSNMSPEDSSIYLCSVVSSIYGYTFGSGTRLTVV.

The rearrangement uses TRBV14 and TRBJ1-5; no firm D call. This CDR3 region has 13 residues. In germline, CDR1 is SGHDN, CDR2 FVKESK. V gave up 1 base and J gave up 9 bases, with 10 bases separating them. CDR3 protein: CASSQGNRGPQHF. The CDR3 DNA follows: TGTGCCAGCAGCCAAGGGAACCGGGGGCCCCAGCATTTT.

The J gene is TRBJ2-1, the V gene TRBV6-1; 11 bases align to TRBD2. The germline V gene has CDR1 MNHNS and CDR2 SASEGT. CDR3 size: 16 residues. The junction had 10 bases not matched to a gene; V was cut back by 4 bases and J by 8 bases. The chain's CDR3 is CASSAILAGGRYEQFF. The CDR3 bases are TGTGCCAGCAGTGCAATTCTAGCGGGGGGCCGGTATGAGCAGTTCTTC.

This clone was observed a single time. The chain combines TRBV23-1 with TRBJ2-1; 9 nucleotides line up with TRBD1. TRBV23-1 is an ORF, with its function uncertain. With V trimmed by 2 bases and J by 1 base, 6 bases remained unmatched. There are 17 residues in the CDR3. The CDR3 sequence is CASSQEKGQGSYNEQFF. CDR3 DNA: TGCGCCAGCAGTCAAGAAAAGGGACAGGGTTCCTACAATGAGCAGTTCTTC.

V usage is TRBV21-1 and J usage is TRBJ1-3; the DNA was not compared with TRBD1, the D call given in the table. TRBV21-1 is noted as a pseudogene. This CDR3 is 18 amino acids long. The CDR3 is CASSKGGRQGVPGNTIYF. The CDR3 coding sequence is TGTGCCAGCAGCAAAGGGGGGCGACAGGGGGTCCCTGGAAACACCATATATTTT.

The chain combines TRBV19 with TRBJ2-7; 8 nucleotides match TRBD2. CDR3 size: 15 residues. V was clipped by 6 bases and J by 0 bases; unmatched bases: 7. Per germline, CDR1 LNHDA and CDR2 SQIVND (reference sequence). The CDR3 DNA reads TGTGCCAGTAGGGACGGGGGGGCTACCTCCTACGAGCAGTACTTC. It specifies CASRDGGATSYEQYF. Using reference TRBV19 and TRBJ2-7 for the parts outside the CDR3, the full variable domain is DGGITQSPKYLFRKEGQNVTLSCEQNLNHDAMYWYRQDPGQGLRLIYYSQIVNDFQKGDIAEGYSVSREKKESFPLTVTSAQKNPTAFYLCASRDGGATSYEQYFGPGTRLTVT.

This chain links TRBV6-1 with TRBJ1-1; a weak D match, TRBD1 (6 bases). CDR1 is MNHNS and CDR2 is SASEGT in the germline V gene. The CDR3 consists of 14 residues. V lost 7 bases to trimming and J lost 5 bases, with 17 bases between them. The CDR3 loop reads CASTQRGGWTEAFF. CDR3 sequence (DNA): TGTGCCAGCACCCAAAGAGGGGGTTGGACTGAAGCTTTCTTT.

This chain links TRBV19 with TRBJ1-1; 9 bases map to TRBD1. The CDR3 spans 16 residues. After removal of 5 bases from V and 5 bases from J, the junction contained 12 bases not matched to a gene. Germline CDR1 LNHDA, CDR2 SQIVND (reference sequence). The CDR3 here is CASSSRTRTGVTEAFF. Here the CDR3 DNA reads TGTGCCAGTAGTTCGCGAACTCGGACAGGGGTGACTGAAGCTTTCTTT.

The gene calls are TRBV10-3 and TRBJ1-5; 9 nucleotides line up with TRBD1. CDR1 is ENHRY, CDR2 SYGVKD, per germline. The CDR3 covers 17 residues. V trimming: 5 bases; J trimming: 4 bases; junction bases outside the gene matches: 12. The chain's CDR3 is CAISPGTGKSKNQPQHF. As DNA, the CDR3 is TGTGCCATCAGTCCCGGGACAGGGAAAAGTAAGAATCAGCCCCAGCATTTT.

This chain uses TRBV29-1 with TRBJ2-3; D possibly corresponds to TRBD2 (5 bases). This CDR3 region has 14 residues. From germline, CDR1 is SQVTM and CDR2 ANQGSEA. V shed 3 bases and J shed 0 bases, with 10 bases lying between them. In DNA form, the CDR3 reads TGCAGCGTTGACGGCGGGCGCAGCACAGATACGCAGTATTTT. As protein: CSVDGGRSTDTQYF.

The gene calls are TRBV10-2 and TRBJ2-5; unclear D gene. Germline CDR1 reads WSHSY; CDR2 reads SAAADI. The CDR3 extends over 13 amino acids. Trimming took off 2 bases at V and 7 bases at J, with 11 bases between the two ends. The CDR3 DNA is TGCGCCAGCAGTGAGACCGAGGATGGGACCCAGTACTTC. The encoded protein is CASSETEDGTQYF.

The DNA for the CDR3 is TGTGCCAGCAGCGTAGTCCACGGGACTAGGAAGACAGATACGCAGTATTTT. As protein: CASSVVHGTRKTDTQYF. The genes are TRBV9 and TRBJ2-3; 8 bases are a match to TRBD2. Germline CDR1 is SGDLS and CDR2 is YYNGEE. With V trimmed by 0 bases and J by 3 bases, 9 bases remained unmatched. The CDR3 contains 17 residues.

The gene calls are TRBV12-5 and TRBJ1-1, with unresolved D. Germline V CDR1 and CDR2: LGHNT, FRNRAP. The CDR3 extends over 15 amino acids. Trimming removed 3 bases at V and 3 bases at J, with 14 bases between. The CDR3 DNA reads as TGTGCTAGTGGTTTCGGGGTCCAGCGGGACACTGAAGCTTTCTTT. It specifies CASGFGVQRDTEAFF.

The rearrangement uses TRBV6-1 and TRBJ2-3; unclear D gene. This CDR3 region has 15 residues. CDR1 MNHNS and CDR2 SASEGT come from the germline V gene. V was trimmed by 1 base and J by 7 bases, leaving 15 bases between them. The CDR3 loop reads CASSEVHQSPYTQYF. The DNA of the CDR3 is TGTGCCAGCAGTGAAGTCCATCAATCCCCGTATACGCAGTATTTT.

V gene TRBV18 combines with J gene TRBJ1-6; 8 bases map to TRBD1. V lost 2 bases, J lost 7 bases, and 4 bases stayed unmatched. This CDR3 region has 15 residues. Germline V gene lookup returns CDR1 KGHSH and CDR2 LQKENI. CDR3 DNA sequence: TGTGCCAGCTCACCAAAAACAGGGGGAAATTCACCCCTCCACTTT. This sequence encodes CASSPKTGGNSPLHF.

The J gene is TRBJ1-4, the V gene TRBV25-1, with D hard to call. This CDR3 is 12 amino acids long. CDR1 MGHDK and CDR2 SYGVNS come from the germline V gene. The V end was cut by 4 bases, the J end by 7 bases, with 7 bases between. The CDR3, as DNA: TGTGCCAGCAGTGCTACCCGTGAAAAACTGTTTTTT. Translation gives CASSATREKLFF.

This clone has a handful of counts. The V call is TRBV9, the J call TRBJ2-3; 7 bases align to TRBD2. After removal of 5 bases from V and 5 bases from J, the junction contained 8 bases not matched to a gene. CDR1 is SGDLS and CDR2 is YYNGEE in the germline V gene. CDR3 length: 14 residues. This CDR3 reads CASSLGGRVDTQYF. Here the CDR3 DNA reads TGTGCCAGCAGTCTCGGGGGGAGGGTAGATACGCAGTATTTT.